This T cell receptor beta chain was identified in a study of a mutant IDH1 vaccine in newly diagnosed glioma. The wider study: The patients were given eight vaccinations, one each in weeks 1, 3, 5, 7, 11, 15, 19 and 23. Vaccines were first given 4-6 weeks after radiotherapy alone, or with temozolomide cycles. Treated patients showed a male proportion of roughly 60%, a female proportion of around 40%, and a mean age of roughly 40 years. Earlier care involved radiotherapy, temozolomide, or both, and the majority received both.

Concerning this clone itself: Its antigen is not identified.

Described time point: week 11, during vaccination. A single vaccine dose contained 300 ug of mutant IDH1 20-mer peptide, and topical imiquimod was used with it. Some clones are missing from TCRdb's copy, which holds only in-frame ones; the method was immunoSEQ multiplex PCR. Among about 21,000 clones listed, nearly 90% were seen once. The CDR3 extends over 15 amino acids. Germline trimming cut 8 bases from V and 3 bases from J; bases unmatched to any gene: 7. Germline V gives CDR1 MNHEY, CDR2 SVGAGI. The chain links TRBV6-5 to TRBJ2-7; 13 bases are shared with TRBD2. The sample was PBMCs, taken from a glioma patient whose treatment included an IDH1 peptide vaccine. This receptor was identified in a woman aged 40 to 50 with glioma. The CDR3: CASEGWTSGGYEQYF. The CDR3 DNA follows: TGTGCCAGCGAGGGATGGACTAGCGGGGGCTACGAGCAGTACTTC.